A single sample is the source of the 15 T cell receptor beta chains below, sequenced in a study of T cells in Graves' hyperthyroidism and ophthalmopathy. The investigators amplified TCR beta CDR3 regions from RNA transcripts. The HTBI primer set served for first-round RT-PCR of the TCR CDR3. Via MiXCR, TCRdb re-called the multiplex PCR reads, giving one row per CDR3 protein. The table includes 300,000 to 400,000 distinct CDR3 sequences, about 15% detected once. The source material was blood. The source is a woman aged 25 to 39 with Graves' hyperthyroidism.

This clonotype was counted a few times. This sequence may be a read error, since a much larger clone differs from it by one base. V usage is TRBV2 and J usage is TRBJ2-1, with D uncertain. From germline, CDR1 is SNHLY and CDR2 FYNNEI. CDR3 length: 10 residues. Trimming stripped 4 bases from V and 8 bases from J, with 3 bases between. CDR3 DNA sequence: TGTGCCAGCAGTGTCTATGAGCAGTTCTTC. Amino acids: CASSVYEQFF.

This clonotype occurred a few times. The chain uses TRBV30 and TRBJ2-2; D perhaps matches TRBD1 (5 bases). The CDR3 loop spans 15 amino acids. V was pared by 4 bases and J by 2 bases, with 14 bases between. Germline V gene sequence: CDR1 GTSNPN, CDR2 SVGIG (reference sequence). The CDR3 here is CAWIGGQGNTGELFF. The CDR3, as DNA: TGTGCCTGGATCGGTGGGCAGGGTAACACCGGGGAGCTGTTTTTT.

This clonotype was counted only a few times. This sequence joins TRBV27 and TRBJ2-7; TRBD1 aligns across 8 bases. Trimming cost V 0 bases and J 3 bases; bases outside gene matches: 4. Germline values: CDR1 MNHEY, CDR2 SMNVEV (reference sequence). This CDR3 has 15 residues. DNA for the CDR3: TGTGCCAGCAGTTTATCGCGGACAGGGAGCTACGAGCAGTACTTC. Encoded protein: CASSLSRTGSYEQYF.

This clonotype came up many times. The V and J genes are TRBV20-1 and TRBJ2-3, with TRBD2 as a possible D gene (5 bases). From germline, CDR1 is DFQATT and CDR2 SNEGSKA (reference sequence). The CDR3 sequence is 14 residues long. V lost 0 bases, J lost 0 bases, and 7 bases lay in between. The CDR3 sequence is CSARDGVSTDTQYF. In nucleotides, the CDR3 is TGCAGTGCTAGAGACGGGGTGAGCACAGATACGCAGTATTTT.

The V and J genes are TRBV2 and TRBJ1-5; perhaps TRBD1 as D (6 bases). The CDR3 is 15 residues long. CDR1 and CDR2 (germline): SNHLY, FYNNEI. V lost 8 bases and J 6 bases, leaving 20 bases between the germline ends. CDR3 sequence: CASFSGRGVGQPQHF. Here the CDR3 DNA reads TGTGCCAGCTTCAGCGGCAGGGGTGTGGGTCAGCCCCAGCATTTT.

This clonotype was observed many times. The genes are TRBV18 and TRBJ2-7, with TRBD1 matching 7 bases. Germline CDR1 and CDR2: KGHSH and LQKENI. Germline trimming cut 8 bases from V and 4 bases from J; bases unmatched to any gene: 11. The CDR3 is 14 amino acids. The CDR3 region has the DNA TGTGCCAGCAGCCAAACCGGGACAGAATACGAGCAGTACTTC. Amino acids: CASSQTGTEYEQYF. The entire variable domain, with the rest obtained from reference TRBV18 and TRBJ2-7, is as follows: NAGVMQNPRHLVRRRGQEARLRCSPMKGHSHVYWYRQLPEEGLKFMVYLQKENIIDESGMPKERFSAEFPKEGPSILRIQQVVRGDSAAYFCASSQTGTEYEQYFGPGTRLTVT.

The J gene is TRBJ1-5, the V gene TRBV10-3; D gene uncertain. Between the trimmed V and J ends, which lost 3 bases and 5 bases, there was a span of 17 bases. This CDR3 spans 16 amino acids. CDR1 is ENHRY and CDR2 is SYGVKD in the germline V gene. The CDR3: CAISEFSRGRDQPQHF. CDR3 in DNA: TGTGCCATCAGTGAATTTTCGAGAGGCCGAGATCAGCCCCAGCATTTT.

The V gene is TRBV7-9, the J gene TRBJ1-5; TRBD1 matches 7 bases. The V and J ends lost 3 bases and 2 bases, in that order; junction bases with no gene match: 7. The CDR3 is made up of 16 amino acids. CDR1 is SEHNR and CDR2 is FQNEAQ in the germline V gene (reference sequence). The CDR3 protein is CASSLGTATRNQPQHF. DNA for the CDR3: TGTGCCAGCAGCTTGGGGACAGCCACTCGCAATCAGCCCCAGCATTTT.

The chain couples TRBV20-1 to TRBJ2-2; D is unclear. Germline V CDR1 and CDR2: DFQATT, SNEGSKA (reference sequence). The CDR3 length is 12 residues. Trimming removed 0 bases at V and 3 bases at J, with 2 bases between. CDR3 amino acids: CSAREYTGELFF. As DNA, the CDR3 is TGCAGTGCTAGAGAGTACACCGGGGAGCTGTTTTTT.

This clonotype appeared a few times. J is TRBJ2-2 and V is TRBV7-2; 10 bases fit TRBD2. V gave up 10 bases and J gave up 1 base; unmatched junction bases: 3. CDR1 is SGHTA, CDR2 FQGNSA, per germline. This CDR3 is 14 amino acids long. The CDR3 region is CATRLAGNTGELFF. The CDR3 DNA is TGTGCCACCCGACTAGCGGGGAACACCGGGGAGCTGTTTTTT.

The table lists this clonotype with many counts. The chain uses TRBV30 and TRBJ2-1, with TRBD2 matching over 10 bases. This CDR3 contains 16 residues. V lost 6 bases, J lost 0 bases, and 8 bases stayed unmatched. The germline V gene encodes CDR1 GTSNPN and CDR2 SVGIG (reference sequence). CDR3 loop: CACHGTSASSYNEQFF. Here the CDR3 DNA reads TGTGCCTGCCACGGGACTAGCGCGAGCTCCTACAATGAGCAGTTCTTC.

This chain connects TRBV24-1 to TRBJ2-2; D is uncertain. V lost 6 bases and J lost 7, with 8 bases in between. CDR1 KGHDR and CDR2 SFDVKD come from the germline V gene. The CDR3 runs to 12 residues. The CDR3 region is CATSPGGGELFF. In nucleotides, the CDR3 is TGTGCCACCAGTCCCGGCGGCGGGGAGCTGTTTTTT.

This clonotype showed up many times. This CDR3 reads CASGLANKEGLNTEAFF. The CDR3 DNA follows: TGTGCTAGTGGTTTGGCGAATAAGGAGGGGTTGAACACTGAAGCTTTCTTT. V is TRBV12-5 and J is TRBJ1-1, with D perhaps matching TRBD1 (5 bases). V was clipped by 1 base and J by 0 bases, with 15 bases between them. CDR3 length: 17 amino acids. Looked up from germline, CDR1 is LGHNT and CDR2 is FRNRAP.

Only a few counts were recorded for this clonotype. The rearrangement links TRBV30 to TRBJ1-3; D is undetermined. Germline CDR1 and CDR2: GTSNPN and SVGIG (reference sequence). Trimming removed 6 bases at V and 4 bases at J, with 7 bases between. This CDR3 has 11 residues. The CDR3 coding sequence is TGTGCCTGTGAATCGGGAAACACCATATATTTT. Its translation is CACESGNTIYF.

This clonotype was counted many times. This chain joins TRBV6-2 or TRBV6-3 and TRBJ2-2, with D possibly being TRBD1 (6 bases). Germline V CDR1 and CDR2: MNHEY, SVGEGT. The V end lost 5 bases, the J end lost 2 bases, and 12 bases lay between the germline ends. The CDR3 loop spans 15 amino acids. This CDR3 reads CASSPYGTNTGELFF. In nucleotides, the CDR3 is TGTGCCAGCAGTCCGTACGGGACAAACACCGGGGAGCTGTTTTTT.